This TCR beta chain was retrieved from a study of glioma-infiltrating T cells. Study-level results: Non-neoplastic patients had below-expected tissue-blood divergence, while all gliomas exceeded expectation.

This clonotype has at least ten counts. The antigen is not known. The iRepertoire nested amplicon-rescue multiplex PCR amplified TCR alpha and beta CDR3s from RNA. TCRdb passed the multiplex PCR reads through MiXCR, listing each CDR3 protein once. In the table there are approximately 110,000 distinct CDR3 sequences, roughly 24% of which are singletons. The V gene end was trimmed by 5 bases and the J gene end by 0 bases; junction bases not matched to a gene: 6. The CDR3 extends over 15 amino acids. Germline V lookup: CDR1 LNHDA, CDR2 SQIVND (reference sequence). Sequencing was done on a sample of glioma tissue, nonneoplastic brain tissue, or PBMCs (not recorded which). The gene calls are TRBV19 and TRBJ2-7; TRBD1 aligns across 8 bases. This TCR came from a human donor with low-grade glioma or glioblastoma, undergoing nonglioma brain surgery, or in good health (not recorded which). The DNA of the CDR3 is TGTGCCAGTAGTCCGCGGACAGGGAGCTCCTACGAGCAGTACTTC. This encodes CASSPRTGSSYEQYF.